This T cell receptor (beta chain) was captured in a study of blood T cells in healthy people across ages. Healthy Caucasians from Russia aged roughly 6 to 90 served as donors. Isolation recovered at least 6.5 million PBMCs from every sample. A second PCR of about 6 to 11 cycles used a sample-barcoded 5' primer and a J-beta primer mix. Sequencing of every sample gave 2.5 million or more CDR3-containing paired-end reads. TCRdb itself ran the 5' RACE reads through MiXCR, one entry per CDR3 protein. The sample includes 1.5 million to 2 million distinct CDR3 sequences, roughly 30% of them seen just once. Per the germline V gene, CDR1 is MNHNS and CDR2 is SASEGT. CDR3 length: 14 amino acids. Trimming removed 2 bases at V and 4 bases at J, with 12 bases between.

The material sequenced was blood. The gene calls are TRBV6-1 and TRBJ2-7; D is possibly TRBD1 (6 bases). This receptor was obtained from a woman aged 30 to 39 in good health. CDR3 DNA sequence: TGTGCCAGCAGTGAAATTCGGACAGATTACGAGCAGTACTTC. It yields the protein CASSEIRTDYEQYF.